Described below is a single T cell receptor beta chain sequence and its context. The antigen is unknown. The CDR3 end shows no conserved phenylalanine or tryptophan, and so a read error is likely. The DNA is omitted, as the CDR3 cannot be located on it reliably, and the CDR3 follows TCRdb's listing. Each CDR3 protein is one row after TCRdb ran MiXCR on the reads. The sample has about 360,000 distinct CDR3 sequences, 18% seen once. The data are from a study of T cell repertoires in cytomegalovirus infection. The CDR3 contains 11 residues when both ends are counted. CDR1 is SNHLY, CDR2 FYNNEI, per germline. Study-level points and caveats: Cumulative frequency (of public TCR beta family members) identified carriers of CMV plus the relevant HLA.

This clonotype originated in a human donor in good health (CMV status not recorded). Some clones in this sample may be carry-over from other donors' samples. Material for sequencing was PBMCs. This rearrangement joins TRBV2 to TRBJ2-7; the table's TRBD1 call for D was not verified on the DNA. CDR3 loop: CAGSRDRGKLY.